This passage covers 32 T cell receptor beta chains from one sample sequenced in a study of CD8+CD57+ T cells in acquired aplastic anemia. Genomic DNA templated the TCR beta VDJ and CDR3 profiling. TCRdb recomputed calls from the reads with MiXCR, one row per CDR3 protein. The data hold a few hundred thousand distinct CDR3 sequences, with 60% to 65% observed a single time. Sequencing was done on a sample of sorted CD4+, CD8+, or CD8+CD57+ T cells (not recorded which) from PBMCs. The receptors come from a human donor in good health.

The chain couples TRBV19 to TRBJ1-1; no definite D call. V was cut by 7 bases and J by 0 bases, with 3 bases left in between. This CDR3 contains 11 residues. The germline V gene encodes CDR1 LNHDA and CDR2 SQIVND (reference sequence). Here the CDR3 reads CASKLNTEAFF. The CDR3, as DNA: TGTGCCAGTAAATTGAACACTGAAGCTTTCTTT.

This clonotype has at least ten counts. CDR3: CATGFQETQYF. Written as DNA, the CDR3 is TGTGCCACCGGGTTCCAAGAGACCCAGTACTTC. The chain carries TRBV10-3 and TRBJ2-5; D is uncertain. Germline V gene lookup returns CDR1 ENHRY and CDR2 SYGVKD. Between the trimmed V and J ends, which lost 10 bases and 1 base, there was a span of 7 bases. This CDR3 has 11 residues.

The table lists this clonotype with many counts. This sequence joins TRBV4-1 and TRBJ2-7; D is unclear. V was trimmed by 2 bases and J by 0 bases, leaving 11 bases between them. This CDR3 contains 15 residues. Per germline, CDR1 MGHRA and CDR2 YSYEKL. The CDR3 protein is CASSQSIHSSYEQYF. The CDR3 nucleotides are TGCGCCAGCAGCCAATCCATCCACAGCTCCTACGAGCAGTACTTC.

This CDR3 is CATSNQLATNEKLFF. CDR3 bases: TGTGCCACCAGCAACCAGCTTGCAACTAATGAAAAACTGTTTTTT. The chain is built from TRBV15 and TRBJ1-4; D unresolved. The CDR3 extends over 15 amino acids. Germline V gene lookup returns CDR1 LNHNV and CDR2 YYDKDF (reference sequence). With 4 bases removed from V and 0 bases from J, the gap between germline ends came to 9 bases.

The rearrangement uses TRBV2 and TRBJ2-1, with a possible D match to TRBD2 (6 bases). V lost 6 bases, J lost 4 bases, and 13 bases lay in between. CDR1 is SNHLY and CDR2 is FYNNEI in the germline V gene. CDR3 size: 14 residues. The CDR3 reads CASSESGQYNEQFF. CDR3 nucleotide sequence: TGTGCCAGCAGCGAAAGCGGGCAGTACAATGAGCAGTTCTTC.

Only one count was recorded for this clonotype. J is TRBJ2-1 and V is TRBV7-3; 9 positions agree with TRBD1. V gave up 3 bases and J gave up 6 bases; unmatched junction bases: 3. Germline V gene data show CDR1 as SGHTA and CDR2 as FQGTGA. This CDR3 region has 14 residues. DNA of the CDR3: TGTGCCAGCAGCTTCGGGACAGGGAGCAATGAGCAGTTCTTC. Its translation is CASSFGTGSNEQFF. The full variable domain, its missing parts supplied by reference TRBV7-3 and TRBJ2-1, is GAGVSQTPSNKVTEKGKYVELRCDPISGHTALYWYRQSLGQGPEFLIYFQGTGAADDSGLPNDRFFAVRPEGSVSTLKIQRTERGDSAVYLCASSFGTGSNEQFFGPGTRLTVL.

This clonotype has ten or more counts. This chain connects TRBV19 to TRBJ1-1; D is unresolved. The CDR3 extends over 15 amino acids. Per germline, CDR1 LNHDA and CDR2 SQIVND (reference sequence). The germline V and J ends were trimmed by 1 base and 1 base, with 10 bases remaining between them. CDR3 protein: CASSIGGEPNTEAFF. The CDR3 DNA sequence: TGTGCCAGTAGTATAGGCGGGGAGCCGAACACTGAAGCTTTCTTT. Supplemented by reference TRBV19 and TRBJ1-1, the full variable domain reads DGGITQSPKYLFRKEGQNVTLSCEQNLNHDAMYWYRQDPGQGLRLIYYSQIVNDFQKGDIAEGYSVSREKKESFPLTVTSAQKNPTAFYLCASSIGGEPNTEAFFGQGTRLTVV.

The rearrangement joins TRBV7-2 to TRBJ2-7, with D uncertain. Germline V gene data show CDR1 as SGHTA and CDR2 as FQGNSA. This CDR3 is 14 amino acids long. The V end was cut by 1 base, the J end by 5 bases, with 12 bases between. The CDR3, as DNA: TGTGCCAGCAGCTTAGTAATGGGAAAGGACGAGCAGTACTTC. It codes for CASSLVMGKDEQYF.

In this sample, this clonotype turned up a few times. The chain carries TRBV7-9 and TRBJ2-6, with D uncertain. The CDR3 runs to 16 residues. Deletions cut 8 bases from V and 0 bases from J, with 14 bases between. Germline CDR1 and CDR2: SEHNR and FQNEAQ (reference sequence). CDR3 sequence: CASGSRQGSGANVLTF. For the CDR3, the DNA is TGTGCCAGCGGCTCTCGACAAGGCTCTGGGGCCAACGTCCTGACTTTC.

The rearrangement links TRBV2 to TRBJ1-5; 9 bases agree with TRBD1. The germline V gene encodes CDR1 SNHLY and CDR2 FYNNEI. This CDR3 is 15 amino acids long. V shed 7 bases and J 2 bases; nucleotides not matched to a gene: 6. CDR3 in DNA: TGTGCCAGCATTACGGACAGGGGACGCAATCAGCCCCAGCATTTT. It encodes CASITDRGRNQPQHF.

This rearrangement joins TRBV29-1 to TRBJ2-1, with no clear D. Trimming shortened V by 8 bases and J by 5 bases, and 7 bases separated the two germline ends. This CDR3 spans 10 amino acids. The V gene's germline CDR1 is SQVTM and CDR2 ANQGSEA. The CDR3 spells CSHQDNEQFF. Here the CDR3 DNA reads TGCAGCCATCAAGACAATGAGCAGTTCTTC.

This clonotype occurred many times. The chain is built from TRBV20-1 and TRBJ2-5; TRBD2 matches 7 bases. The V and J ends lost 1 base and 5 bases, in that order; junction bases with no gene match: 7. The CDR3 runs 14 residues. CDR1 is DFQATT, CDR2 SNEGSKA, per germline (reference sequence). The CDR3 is CSARGSAGSETQYF. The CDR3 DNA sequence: TGCAGTGCTAGAGGATCAGCGGGATCCGAGACCCAGTACTTC.

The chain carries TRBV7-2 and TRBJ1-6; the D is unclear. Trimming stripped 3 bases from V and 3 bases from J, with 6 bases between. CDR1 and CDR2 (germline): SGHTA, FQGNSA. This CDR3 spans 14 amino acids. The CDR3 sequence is CASSFGYYNSPLHF. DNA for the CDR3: TGTGCCAGCAGCTTCGGGTACTATAATTCACCCCTCCACTTT.

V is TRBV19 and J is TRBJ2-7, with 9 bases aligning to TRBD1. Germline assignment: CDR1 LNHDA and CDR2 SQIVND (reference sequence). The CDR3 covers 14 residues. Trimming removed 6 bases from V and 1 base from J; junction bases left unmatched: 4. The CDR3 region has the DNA TGTGCCAGTAGGGGGACAGGGCGATCCTACGAGCAGTACTTC. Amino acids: CASRGTGRSYEQYF.

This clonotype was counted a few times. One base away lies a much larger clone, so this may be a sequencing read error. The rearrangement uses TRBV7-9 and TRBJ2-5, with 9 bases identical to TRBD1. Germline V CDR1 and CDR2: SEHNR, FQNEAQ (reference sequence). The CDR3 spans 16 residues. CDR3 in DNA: TGTGCCTGCAGCCGCCGGGACAGGGTATCGCGGGGGACCCAGTACTTC. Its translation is CACSRRDRVSRGTQYF.

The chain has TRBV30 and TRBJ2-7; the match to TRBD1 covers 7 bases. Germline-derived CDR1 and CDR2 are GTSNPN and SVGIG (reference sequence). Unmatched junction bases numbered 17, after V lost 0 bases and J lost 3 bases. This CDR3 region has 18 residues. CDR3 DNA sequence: TGTGCCTGGAGTGTACTTTTCCCCGACAGGGAAAGGGACTACGAGCAGTACTTC. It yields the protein CAWSVLFPDRERDYEQYF. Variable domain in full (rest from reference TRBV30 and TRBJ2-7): SQTIHQWPATLVQPVGSPLSLECTVEGTSNPNLYWYRQAAGRGLQLLFYSVGIGQISSEVPQNLSASRPQDRQFILSSKKLLLSDSGFYLCAWSVLFPDRERDYEQYFGPGTRLTVT.

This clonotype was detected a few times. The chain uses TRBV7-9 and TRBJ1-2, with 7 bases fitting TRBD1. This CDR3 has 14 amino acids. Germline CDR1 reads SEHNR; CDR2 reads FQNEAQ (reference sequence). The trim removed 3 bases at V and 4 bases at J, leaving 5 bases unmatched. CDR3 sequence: CASSFSNRGYGYTF. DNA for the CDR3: TGTGCCAGCAGCTTTAGTAACAGGGGCTATGGCTACACCTTC.

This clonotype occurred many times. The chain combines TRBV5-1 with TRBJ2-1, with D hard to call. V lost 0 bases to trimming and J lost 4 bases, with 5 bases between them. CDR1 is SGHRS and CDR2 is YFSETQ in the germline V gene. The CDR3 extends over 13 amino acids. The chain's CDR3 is CASSLEVYNEQFF. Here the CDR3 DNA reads TGCGCCAGCAGCTTGGAAGTTTACAATGAGCAGTTCTTC.

CDR3 sequence (DNA): TGTGCCAGCAGCTTTTGGCGGGGGCCTACCTCTGGGGCCAACGTCCTGACTTTC. Translation: CASSFWRGPTSGANVLTF. The genes are TRBV5-4 and TRBJ2-6; a possible D gene is TRBD2 (7 bases). Germline V gives CDR1 SGHNT, CDR2 YYREEE (reference sequence). CDR3 length: 18 residues. Trimming left V 2 bases short and J 0 bases short, with 15 bases between.

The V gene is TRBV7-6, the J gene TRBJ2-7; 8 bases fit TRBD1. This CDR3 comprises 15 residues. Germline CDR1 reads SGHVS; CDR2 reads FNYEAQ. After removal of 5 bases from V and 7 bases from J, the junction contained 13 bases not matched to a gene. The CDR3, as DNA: TGTGCCAGCAGCCTAGGACAGGGCCTAGGGCGGGAGCAGTACTTC. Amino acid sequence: CASSLGQGLGREQYF.

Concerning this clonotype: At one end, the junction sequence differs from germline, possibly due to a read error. The CDR3 loop is CASSLAGQGPRETQYF. The CDR3 nucleotides read TGCGCCAGCAGCTTGGCCGGACAGGGTCCCCGAGAGACCCAGTACTTC. This chain connects TRBV5-5 to TRBJ2-5; 8 bases fit TRBD1. The CDR3 spans 16 residues. Germline V gene lookup returns CDR1 SGHKS and CDR2 YYEKEE (reference sequence).

The CDR3 DNA reads as TGTGCCAGCAGCTTTCAGACAGGGAGGGAGACCCAGTACTTC. Translation gives CASSFQTGRETQYF. This chain uses TRBV11-2 with TRBJ2-5; tentative D call: TRBD1 (7 bases). CDR1 and CDR2 from the germline V gene are SGHAT and FQNNGV. The V end was cut by 3 bases, the J end by 5 bases, with 13 bases between. The CDR3 has 14 amino acids.

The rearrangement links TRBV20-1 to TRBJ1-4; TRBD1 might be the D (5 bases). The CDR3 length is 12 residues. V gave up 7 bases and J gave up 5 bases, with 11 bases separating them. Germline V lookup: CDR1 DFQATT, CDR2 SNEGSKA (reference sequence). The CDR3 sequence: CSEGRENEKLFF. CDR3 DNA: TGCAGTGAGGGCAGGGAGAATGAAAAACTGTTTTTT.

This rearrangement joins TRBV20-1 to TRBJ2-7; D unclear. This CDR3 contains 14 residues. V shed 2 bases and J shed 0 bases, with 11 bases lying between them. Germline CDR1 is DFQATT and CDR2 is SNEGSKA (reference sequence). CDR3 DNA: TGCAGTGCTAGAAGTGGGCTCACCTCCTACGAGCAGTACTTC. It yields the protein CSARSGLTSYEQYF.

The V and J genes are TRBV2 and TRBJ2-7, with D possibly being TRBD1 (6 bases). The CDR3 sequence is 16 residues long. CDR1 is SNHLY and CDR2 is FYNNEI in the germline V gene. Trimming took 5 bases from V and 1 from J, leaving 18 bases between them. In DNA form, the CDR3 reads TGTGCCAGCAGTTACGACCAGGGGCACCTATCCTACGAGCAGTACTTC. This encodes CASSYDQGHLSYEQYF.

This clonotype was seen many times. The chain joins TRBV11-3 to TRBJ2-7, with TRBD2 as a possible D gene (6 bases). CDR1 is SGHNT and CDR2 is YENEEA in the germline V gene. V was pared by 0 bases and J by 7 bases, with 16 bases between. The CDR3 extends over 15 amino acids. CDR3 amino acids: CASSLDWDLLREQYF. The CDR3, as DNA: TGTGCCAGCAGCTTAGACTGGGACTTGCTTAGGGAGCAGTACTTC.

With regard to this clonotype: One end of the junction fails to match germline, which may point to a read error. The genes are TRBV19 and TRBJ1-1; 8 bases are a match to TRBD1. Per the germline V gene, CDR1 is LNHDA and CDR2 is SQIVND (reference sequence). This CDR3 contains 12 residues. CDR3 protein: CTISVGQGQASF. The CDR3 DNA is TGTACCATTTCCGTCGGACAGGGACAGGCTTCCTTT.

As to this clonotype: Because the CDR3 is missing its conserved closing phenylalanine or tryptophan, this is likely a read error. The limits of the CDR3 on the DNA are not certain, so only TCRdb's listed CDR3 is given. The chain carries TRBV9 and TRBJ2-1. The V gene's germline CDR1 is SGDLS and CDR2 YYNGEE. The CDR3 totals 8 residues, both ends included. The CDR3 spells CASSVTVT.

CDR3 in DNA: TGTGCCAGCAGTATCCCGGGACAGGGGCTTGCAACTAATGAAAAACTGTTTTTT. Its protein product is CASSIPGQGLATNEKLFF. The rearrangement uses TRBV2 and TRBJ1-4; 10 positions match TRBD1. There are 18 residues in the CDR3. Germline V gene data show CDR1 as SNHLY and CDR2 as FYNNEI. V shed 5 bases, J shed 0 bases, and the junction held 9 bases outside the gene matches.

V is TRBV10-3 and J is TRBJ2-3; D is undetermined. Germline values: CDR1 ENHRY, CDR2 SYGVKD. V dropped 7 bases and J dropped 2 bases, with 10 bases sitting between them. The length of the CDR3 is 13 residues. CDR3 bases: TGTGCCATCAATCCCTCCCCCACAGATACGCAGTATTTT. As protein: CAINPSPTDTQYF.

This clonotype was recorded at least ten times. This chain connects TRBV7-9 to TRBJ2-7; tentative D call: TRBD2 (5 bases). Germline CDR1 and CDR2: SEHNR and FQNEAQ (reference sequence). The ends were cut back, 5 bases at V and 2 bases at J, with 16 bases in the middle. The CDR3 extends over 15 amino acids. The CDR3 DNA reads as TGTGCCAGCAGCCCTACCCGGACTTCTCCCTACGAGCAGTACTTC. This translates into CASSPTRTSPYEQYF.

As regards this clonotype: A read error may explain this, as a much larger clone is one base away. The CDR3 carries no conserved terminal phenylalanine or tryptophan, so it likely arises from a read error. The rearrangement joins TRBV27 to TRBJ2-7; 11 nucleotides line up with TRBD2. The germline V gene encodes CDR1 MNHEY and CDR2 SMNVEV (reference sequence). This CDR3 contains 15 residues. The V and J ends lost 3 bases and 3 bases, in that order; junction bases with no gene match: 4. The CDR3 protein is CASSLGSGRVYEQYS. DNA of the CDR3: TGTGCCAGCAGTTTGGGTAGCGGGAGGGTCTACGAGCAGTACTCC.